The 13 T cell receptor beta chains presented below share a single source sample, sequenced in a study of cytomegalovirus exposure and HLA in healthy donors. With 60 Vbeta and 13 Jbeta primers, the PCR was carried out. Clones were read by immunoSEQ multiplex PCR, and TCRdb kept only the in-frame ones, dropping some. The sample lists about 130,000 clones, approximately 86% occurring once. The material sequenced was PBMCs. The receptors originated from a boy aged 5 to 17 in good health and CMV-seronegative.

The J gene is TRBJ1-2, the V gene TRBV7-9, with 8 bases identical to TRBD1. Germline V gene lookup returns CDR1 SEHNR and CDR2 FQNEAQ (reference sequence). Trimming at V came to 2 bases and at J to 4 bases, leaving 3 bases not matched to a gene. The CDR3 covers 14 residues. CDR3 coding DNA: TGTGCCAGCAGCTTATCAACAGGGGGCTATGGCTACACCTTC. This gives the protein CASSLSTGGYGYTF.

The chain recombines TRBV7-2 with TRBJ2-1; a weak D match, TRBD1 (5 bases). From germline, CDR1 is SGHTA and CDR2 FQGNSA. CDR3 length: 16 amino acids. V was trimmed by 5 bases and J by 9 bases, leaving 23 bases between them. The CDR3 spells CASSPGWGFLFGEQFF. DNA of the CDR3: TGTGCCAGCAGCCCCGGTTGGGGCTTCCTGTTTGGTGAGCAGTTCTTC.

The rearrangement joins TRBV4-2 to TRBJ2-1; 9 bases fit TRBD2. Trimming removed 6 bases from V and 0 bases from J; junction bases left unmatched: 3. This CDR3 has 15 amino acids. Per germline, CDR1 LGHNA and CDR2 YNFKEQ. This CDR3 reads CASRFSGSSYNEQFF. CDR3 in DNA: TGTGCCAGCAGGTTTAGCGGGAGCTCCTACAATGAGCAGTTCTTC.

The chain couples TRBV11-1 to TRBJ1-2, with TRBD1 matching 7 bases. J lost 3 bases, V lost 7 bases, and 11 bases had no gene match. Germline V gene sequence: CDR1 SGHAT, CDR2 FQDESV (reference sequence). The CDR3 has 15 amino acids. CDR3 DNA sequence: TGTGCCAGCACCAAGACAGGGCGGGAGGACTATGGCTACACCTTC. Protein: CASTKTGREDYGYTF.

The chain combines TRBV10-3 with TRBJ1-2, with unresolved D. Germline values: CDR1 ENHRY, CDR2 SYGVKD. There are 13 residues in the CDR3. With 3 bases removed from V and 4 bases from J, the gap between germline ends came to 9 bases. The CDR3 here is CAISDASTYGYTF. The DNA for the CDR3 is TGTGCCATCAGTGACGCCAGTACCTATGGCTACACCTTC.

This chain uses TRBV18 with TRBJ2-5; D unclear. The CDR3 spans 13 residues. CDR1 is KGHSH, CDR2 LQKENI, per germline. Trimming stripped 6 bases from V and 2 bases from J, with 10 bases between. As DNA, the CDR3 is TGTGCCAGCTCTCCCTGGCCTCAAGAGACCCAGTACTTC. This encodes CASSPWPQETQYF. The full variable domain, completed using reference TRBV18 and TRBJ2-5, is NAGVMQNPRHLVRRRGQEARLRCSPMKGHSHVYWYRQLPEEGLKFMVYLQKENIIDESGMPKERFSAEFPKEGPSILRIQQVVRGDSAAYFCASSPWPQETQYFGPGTRLLVL.

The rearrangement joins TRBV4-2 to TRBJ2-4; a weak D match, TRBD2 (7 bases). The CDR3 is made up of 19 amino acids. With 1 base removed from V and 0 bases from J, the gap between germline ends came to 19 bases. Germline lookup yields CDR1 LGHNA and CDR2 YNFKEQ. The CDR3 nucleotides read TGTGCCAGCAGCCAAGTCAAGGGGGGGGGCCAAGTAGCCAAAAACATTCAGTACTTC. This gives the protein CASSQVKGGGQVAKNIQYF.

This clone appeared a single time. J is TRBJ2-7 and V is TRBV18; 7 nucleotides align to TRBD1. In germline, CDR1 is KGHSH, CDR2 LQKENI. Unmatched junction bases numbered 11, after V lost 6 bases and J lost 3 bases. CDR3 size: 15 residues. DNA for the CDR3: TGTGCCAGCTCTGGGAACGACAGGGTGGTCTACGAGCAGTACTTC. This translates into CASSGNDRVVYEQYF. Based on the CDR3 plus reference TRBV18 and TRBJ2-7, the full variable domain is NAGVMQNPRHLVRRRGQEARLRCSPMKGHSHVYWYRQLPEEGLKFMVYLQKENIIDESGMPKERFSAEFPKEGPSILRIQQVVRGDSAAYFCASSGNDRVVYEQYFGPGTRLTVT.

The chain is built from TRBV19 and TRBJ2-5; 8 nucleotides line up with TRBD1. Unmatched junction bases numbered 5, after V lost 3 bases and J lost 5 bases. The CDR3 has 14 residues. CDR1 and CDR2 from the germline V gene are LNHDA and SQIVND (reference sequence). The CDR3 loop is CASSIRTGRETQYF. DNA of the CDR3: TGTGCCAGTAGTATCCGGACAGGGCGGGAGACCCAGTACTTC.

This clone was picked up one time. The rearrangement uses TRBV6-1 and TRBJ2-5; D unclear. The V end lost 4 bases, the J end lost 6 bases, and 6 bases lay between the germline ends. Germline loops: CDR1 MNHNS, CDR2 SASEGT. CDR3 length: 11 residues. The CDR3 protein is CASSGSQTQYF. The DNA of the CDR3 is TGTGCCAGCAGTGGTTCTCAGACCCAGTACTTC.

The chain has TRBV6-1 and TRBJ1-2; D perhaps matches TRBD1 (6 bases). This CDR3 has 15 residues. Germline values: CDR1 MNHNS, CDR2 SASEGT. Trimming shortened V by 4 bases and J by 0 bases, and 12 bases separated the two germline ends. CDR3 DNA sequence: TGTGCCAGCAGTGCGCTTCCAGGGGCTAACTATGGCTACACCTTC. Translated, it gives CASSALPGANYGYTF.

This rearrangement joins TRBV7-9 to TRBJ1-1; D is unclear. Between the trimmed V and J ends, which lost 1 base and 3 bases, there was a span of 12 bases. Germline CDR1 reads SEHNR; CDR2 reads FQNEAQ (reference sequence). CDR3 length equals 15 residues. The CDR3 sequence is CASSLVTGWDTEAFF. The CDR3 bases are TGTGCCAGCAGCTTAGTAACGGGGTGGGACACTGAAGCTTTCTTT.

CDR3 coding DNA: TGTGCCAGCAGTGAAGCGCAGGGAAACACCATATATTTT. Protein: CASSEAQGNTIYF. This chain connects TRBV2 to TRBJ1-3, with D unresolved. This CDR3 comprises 13 residues. V was pared by 0 bases and J by 4 bases, with 4 bases between. CDR1 is SNHLY and CDR2 is FYNNEI in the germline V gene. Supplemented by reference TRBV2 and TRBJ1-3, the full variable domain reads EPEVTQTPSHQVTQMGQEVILRCVPISNHLYFYWYRQILGQKVEFLVSFYNNEISEKSEIFDDQFSVERPDGSNFTLKIRSTKLEDSAMYFCASSEAQGNTIYFGEGSWLTVV.